The next 20 T cell receptor beta chains were all read from a single sample in a study of regulatory T cells in long-lasting Graves disease. Time point of the sample: newly diagnosed GD, antithyroid drugs for less than 3 months. Scientists built the TCR library using RNA that was extracted from PBMCs. Arm-PCR of CDR3 regions with iRepertoire HTBI primers generated TCR beta libraries. In TCRdb, the multiplex PCR reads were re-called with MiXCR into one record per CDR3 protein. This table has about 470,000 distinct CDR3 sequences, under 15% appearing once. This same sample was also taken into another study, of T cells in Graves' hyperthyroidism and ophthalmopathy.

This specimen was peripheral blood mononuclear cells (PBMCs), taken at new diagnosis, from a patient treated with antithyroid drugs. These receptors all come from a woman aged 30 to 39 with Graves disease.

At least ten counts were recorded for this clonotype. The chain is built from TRBV20-1 and TRBJ2-7; 11 nucleotides align to TRBD1. V dropped 7 bases and J dropped 4; count of bases not matched to a gene: 6. The CDR3 extends over 13 amino acids. Germline V gene sequence: CDR1 DFQATT, CDR2 SNEGSKA (reference sequence). CDR3 region: CSVSDRGHYEQYF. The CDR3 nucleotides read TGCAGTGTCTCGGACAGGGGGCATTACGAGCAGTACTTC.

This chain connects TRBV2 to TRBJ2-1, with 9 bases lining up with TRBD1. The CDR3 is 15 amino acids. Trimming cost V 6 bases and J 10 bases; bases outside gene matches: 13. CDR1 is SNHLY, CDR2 FYNNEI, per germline. The chain's CDR3 is CASRDTGGASYEQFF. The DNA of the CDR3 is TGTGCCAGCAGGGATACAGGGGGCGCTTCCTACGAGCAGTTCTTC.

This clonotype showed up many times. V gene TRBV30 combines with J gene TRBJ2-3, with TRBD2 as a possible D gene (5 bases). Germline values: CDR1 GTSNPN, CDR2 SVGIG (reference sequence). CDR3 size: 14 residues. V gave up 1 base and J gave up 1 base, with 9 bases separating them. The CDR3 bases are TGTGCCTGGAGTGCGGGATCGGGCACAGATACGCAGTATTTT. Its protein is CAWSAGSGTDTQYF. Full variable domain (rest looked up from reference TRBV30 and TRBJ2-3): SQTIHQWPATLVQPVGSPLSLECTVEGTSNPNLYWYRQAAGRGLQLLFYSVGIGQISSEVPQNLSASRPQDRQFILSSKKLLLSDSGFYLCAWSAGSGTDTQYFGPGTRLTVL.

This clonotype has ten or more counts. The rearrangement uses TRBV20-1 and TRBJ1-5; TRBD1 is a possible D gene (5 bases). The CDR3 is 16 residues long. In germline, CDR1 is DFQATT, CDR2 SNEGSKA (reference sequence). V lost 2 bases to trimming and J lost 4 bases, with 18 bases between them. This chain's CDR3 is CSARSPRGGGNQPQHF. The CDR3 coding sequence is TGCAGTGCTAGATCACCCCGGGGGGGAGGGAATCAGCCCCAGCATTTT.

This clonotype was observed many times. The chain carries TRBV5-5 and TRBJ1-2; 9 positions agree with TRBD1. Germline assignment: CDR1 SGHKS and CDR2 YYEKEE (reference sequence). V lost 3 bases, J lost 3 bases, and 3 bases stayed unmatched. CDR3 length: 14 residues. This CDR3 is CASSSGQGYYGYTF. In DNA form, the CDR3 reads TGTGCCAGCAGCTCGGGACAGGGATACTATGGCTACACCTTC.

This clonotype was seen repeatedly, ten times or more. The chain joins TRBV27 to TRBJ2-5; TRBD2 aligns across 7 bases. Germline V gives CDR1 MNHEY, CDR2 SMNVEV (reference sequence). The CDR3 is made up of 16 amino acids. J lost 4 bases, V lost 6 bases, and 14 bases had no gene match. CDR3 sequence: CASRRVWRESLETQYF. The CDR3 nucleotides are TGTGCCAGCAGACGGGTTTGGCGGGAGTCCCTAGAGACCCAGTACTTC.

The genes are TRBV27 and TRBJ2-7; TRBD2 is a possible D gene (6 bases). Germline CDR1 reads MNHEY; CDR2 reads SMNVEV (reference sequence). V was shortened by 0 bases and J by 2 bases, with 11 bases between the two germline ends. This CDR3 region has 15 residues. The CDR3 DNA is TGTGCCAGCAGTTTATCGGGGGGTCCCCCCTACGAGCAGTACTTC. The encoded protein is CASSLSGGPPYEQYF.

This clonotype was seen more than once but under ten times. The CDR3: CASSSFTTIPTGELFF. The CDR3 bases are TGTGCCAGCAGTTCTTTCACGACTATACCCACGGGGGAGCTGTTTTTT. This chain links TRBV6-5 with TRBJ2-2; perhaps TRBD2 as D (5 bases). Germline V gene sequence: CDR1 MNHEY, CDR2 SVGAGI. This CDR3 spans 16 amino acids. Deletions cut 4 bases from V and 8 bases from J, with 20 bases between.

The CDR3 DNA reads TGTGCCATCAGTCCTGACAGGGACTATGGCTACACCTTC. It codes for CAISPDRDYGYTF. This chain uses TRBV10-3 with TRBJ1-2; 7 bases line up with TRBD1. The CDR3 is 13 amino acids. J lost 3 bases, V lost 5 bases, and 3 bases had no gene match. CDR1 and CDR2 (germline): ENHRY, SYGVKD.

This clonotype was seen many times. The chain combines TRBV28 with TRBJ2-1; 7 nucleotides align to TRBD2. The V gene end was trimmed by 6 bases and the J gene end by 7 bases; junction bases not matched to a gene: 15. Per the germline V gene, CDR1 is MDHEN and CDR2 is SYDVKM. This CDR3 region has 16 residues. Written as DNA, the CDR3 is TGTGCCAGCAGCCGGAGACTAGACCGAGCGGGGAATGAGCAGTTCTTC. Translated, it gives CASSRRLDRAGNEQFF.

This clonotype was counted many times. The rearrangement links TRBV28 to TRBJ2-1; 12 bases map to TRBD2. Germline assignment: CDR1 MDHEN and CDR2 SYDVKM. J gave up 4 bases and V 8 bases, and 9 bases lay outside the gene matches. This CDR3 spans 16 amino acids. The chain's CDR3 is CASGTGLAGLYNEQFF. The DNA of the CDR3 is TGTGCCAGCGGCACCGGACTAGCGGGACTTTACAATGAGCAGTTCTTC.

This clonotype was seen many times. V and J are TRBV7-2 and TRBJ2-3; weak D call: TRBD1 (6 bases). The length of the CDR3 is 14 residues. V gave up 1 base and J gave up 6 bases, with 11 bases separating them. Germline V lookup: CDR1 SGHTA, CDR2 FQGNSA. The CDR3: CASSLGTGTDTQYF. Here the CDR3 DNA reads TGTGCCAGCAGCTTAGGAACAGGGACCGATACGCAGTATTTT.

This clonotype was detected many times. V gene TRBV9 combines with J gene TRBJ2-5; TRBD2 agrees at 13 bases. Germline lookup yields CDR1 SGDLS and CDR2 YYNGEE. The CDR3 is 17 amino acids. After removal of 2 bases from V and 1 base from J, the junction contained 5 bases not matched to a gene. The CDR3 sequence: CASSVGTSGTSQETQYF. The CDR3 region has the DNA TGTGCCAGCAGCGTCGGGACTAGCGGGACCTCCCAAGAGACCCAGTACTTC.

This clonotype was found a few times. This chain joins TRBV7-3 and TRBJ2-3; D may be TRBD2 (7 bases). Germline CDR1 and CDR2: SGHTA and FQGTGA. The CDR3 is made up of 16 amino acids. V dropped 2 bases and J dropped 0 bases, with 12 bases sitting between them. CDR3 DNA: TGTGCCAGCAGCTTAGGAGGGGGGGTTAGCACAGATACGCAGTATTTT. Residues: CASSLGGGVSTDTQYF.

In its sample, this clonotype was seen many times. The chain combines TRBV2 with TRBJ2-2; 9 nucleotides agree with TRBD1. The CDR3 is made up of 15 amino acids. Looked up from germline, CDR1 is SNHLY and CDR2 is FYNNEI. V lost 6 bases to trimming and J lost 5 bases; unmatched junction nucleotides: 7. The CDR3 DNA sequence: TGTGCCAGCAGCATGACCGGGACAGGGACCGGGGAGCTGTTTTTT. It encodes CASSMTGTGTGELFF.

This clonotype was detected ten times or more. This sequence joins TRBV3-1 and TRBJ2-2; D unclear. The V gene lost 4 bases and the J gene lost 2 bases, with 5 bases spanning the gap. Germline V gene data show CDR1 as LGHDT and CDR2 as YNNKEL (reference sequence). The CDR3 has 13 residues. For the CDR3, the DNA is TGTGCCAGCAGCCCACATAACACCGGGGAGCTGTTTTTT. Translation: CASSPHNTGELFF.

This chain joins TRBV20-1 and TRBJ2-7; D call uncertain. Germline lookup yields CDR1 DFQATT and CDR2 SNEGSKA (reference sequence). V was cut by 6 bases and J by 5 bases, with 17 bases left in between. The CDR3 has 13 residues. CDR3 nucleotide sequence: TGCAGTGCCATAGCCCCAAGGATGGACGAGCAGTACTTC. Protein sequence: CSAIAPRMDEQYF.

This clonotype was observed a few times. The V gene is TRBV19, the J gene TRBJ2-7; the D is unclear. V lost 10 bases and J 0 bases, leaving 13 bases between the germline ends. CDR1 LNHDA and CDR2 SQIVND come from the germline V gene (reference sequence). The CDR3 length is 13 residues. The CDR3 DNA is TGTGCCACCGATGATAGTAGCTCCTACGAGCAGTACTTC. It encodes CATDDSSSYEQYF.

The chain has TRBV5-1 and TRBJ2-1; 12 bases are shared with TRBD2. V shed 4 bases, J shed 0 bases, and the junction held 8 bases outside the gene matches. This CDR3 spans 18 amino acids. Per the germline V gene, CDR1 is SGHRS and CDR2 is YFSETQ. The CDR3 DNA sequence: TGCGCCAGCAGCGATGGACTAGCGGGGAGGAGCTCCTACAATGAGCAGTTCTTC. It yields the protein CASSDGLAGRSSYNEQFF.

Many counts were recorded for this clonotype. The V call is TRBV20-1, the J call TRBJ2-7; TRBD2 agrees at 13 bases. Germline CDR1 reads DFQATT; CDR2 reads SNEGSKA (reference sequence). V shed 2 bases, J shed 5 bases, and the junction held 9 bases outside the gene matches. This CDR3 has 16 residues. In DNA, the CDR3 is TGCAGTGCTAGAACCCCCCGGACTAGCGGGAGTGACGAGCAGTACTTC. Its translation is CSARTPRTSGSDEQYF.